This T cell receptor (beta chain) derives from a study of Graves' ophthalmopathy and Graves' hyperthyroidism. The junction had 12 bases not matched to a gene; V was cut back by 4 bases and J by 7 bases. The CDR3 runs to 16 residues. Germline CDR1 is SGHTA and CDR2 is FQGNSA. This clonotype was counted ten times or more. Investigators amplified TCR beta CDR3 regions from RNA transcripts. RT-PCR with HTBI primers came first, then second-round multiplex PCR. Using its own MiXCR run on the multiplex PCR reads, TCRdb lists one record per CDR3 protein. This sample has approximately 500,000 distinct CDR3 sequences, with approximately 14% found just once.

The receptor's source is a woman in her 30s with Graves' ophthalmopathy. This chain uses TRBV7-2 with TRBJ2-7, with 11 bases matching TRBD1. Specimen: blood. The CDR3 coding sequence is TGTGCCAGCAGCTCAGCCCCGGGGACAGGGGGTTATGAGCAGTACTTC. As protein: CASSSAPGTGGYEQYF.